This entry is about one T cell receptor beta chain. Antigen specificity is unknown. Time point noted: pre-sensitization, week 0. Treatment denoted: therapeutic diphenylcyclopropenone sensitization with weekly scalp DPC. Prior to each patch test being applied, blood was drawn. The sample is drawn from a study of human T cells and chemical hapten exposure. For the study at large: Patients additionally received therapeutic doses of diphenylcyclopropenone on the scalp once a week, and this continued throughout the approximately 23-week study. Study conclusions and caveats: Sensitization with DPC brought no change to TCRs above 1 in 1000 in frequency.

CDR3 size: 13 residues. Trimming took off 3 bases at V and 4 bases at J, with 12 bases between the two ends. Germline V CDR1 and CDR2: DFQATT, SNEGSKA (reference sequence). Within the library, unique molecular identifiers were attached to each individual cDNA molecule. Using its own MiXCR run on the RACE reads, TCRdb lists one record per CDR3 protein. Here the sample spans about 260,000 distinct CDR3 sequences, more than 6.5% being singletons. The TCR sequence derives from a woman aged 40 to 55 with alopecia areata. Some clones in this sample may be carry-over from other donors' samples. Sequenced material: whole blood, taken in connection with sensitization to the hapten diphenylcyclopropenone (DPC). V usage is TRBV20-1 and J usage is TRBJ1-2, with unresolved D. CDR3 DNA sequence: TGCAGTGCTAGGGACGGGAGGGTCTATGGCTACACCTTC. Its translation is CSARDGRVYGYTF.